This T cell receptor (beta chain) was recorded in a study of beta chain features in type 1 diabetes. At the level of the study: Patients were similar to healthy donors in age and gender (as well as in cell yields). Study-wide results and caveats: At VDJ recombination sites, type 1 diabetes patients had fewer insertions and more deleted nucleotides.

From germline, CDR1 is MNHEY and CDR2 SVGAGI. Germline trimming cut 6 bases from V and 5 bases from J; bases unmatched to any gene: 6. CDR3 length equals 15 residues. This clone has just a few counts. The antigen is undetermined. Since all of the isolated RNA was reverse transcribed, expressed TCRB transcripts were what got sequenced. Here immunoSEQ multiplex PCR was the method, and the copy in TCRdb shows in-frame clones only, minus some. The sample includes about 360,000 clones, roughly an eighth of them seen just once. The chain combines TRBV6-5 with TRBJ1-5, with 11 bases matching TRBD1. Sample: naive CD4+ T cells from blood. The TCR sequence derives from a man between 18 and 35 years old in good health. The CDR3 protein is CASRDRTGGHQPQHF. DNA of the CDR3: TGTGCCAGCAGGGACCGGACAGGGGGCCATCAGCCCCAGCATTTT.